The 7 T cell receptor beta chains presented below share a single source sample, sequenced in a study of human thymus T cells. The data were produced by immunoSEQ multiplex PCR, yet TCRdb's version contains in-frame clones alone and is incomplete. The table shows tens of thousands of clones, with 85% to 95% occurring only once. Thymus tissue was removed during corrective cardiac surgery. The sequenced sample consisted of thymus tissue. The receptors stem from a girl younger than two with a congenital heart defect but otherwise immunologically healthy.

The chain couples TRBV11-2 to TRBJ2-2; D may be TRBD2 (6 bases). The V gene's germline CDR1 is SGHAT and CDR2 FQNNGV. Trimming stripped 5 bases from V and 3 bases from J, with 22 bases between. The CDR3 sequence is 18 residues long. The CDR3 protein is CASSPRGDGTWDTGELFF. As DNA, the CDR3 is TGTGCCAGCAGCCCCCGCGGGGACGGGACTTGGGACACCGGGGAGCTGTTTTTT.

The rearrangement links TRBV10-2 to TRBJ2-3; 7 bases match TRBD2. Germline assignment: CDR1 WSHSY and CDR2 SAAADI. V gave up 0 bases and J gave up 0 bases; unmatched junction bases: 9. The CDR3 loop spans 18 amino acids. The CDR3 protein is CASSESWLADPSTDTQYF. DNA for the CDR3: TGCGCCAGCAGTGAGTCGTGGCTAGCGGACCCTAGCACAGATACGCAGTATTTT.

J is TRBJ1-1 and V is TRBV7-9; 7 positions match TRBD1. CDR3 length: 14 amino acids. V lost 5 bases to trimming and J lost 1 base; unmatched junction nucleotides: 4. The germline V gene has CDR1 SEHNR and CDR2 FQNEAQ (reference sequence). CDR3 amino acids: CASSQGQTNTEAFF. The CDR3 bases are TGTGCCAGCAGCCAGGGACAGACGAACACTGAAGCTTTCTTT.

The J gene is TRBJ2-3, the V gene TRBV9, with 11 bases fitting TRBD2. CDR1 and CDR2 (germline): SGDLS, YYNGEE. There are 16 residues in the CDR3. V dropped 4 bases and J dropped 3; count of bases not matched to a gene: 7. Written as DNA, the CDR3 is TGTGCCAGCAGCAGTCGGACTAGCGGGCTTACAGATACGCAGTATTTT. The encoded protein is CASSSRTSGLTDTQYF.

The genes are TRBV28 and TRBJ1-1; TRBD1 aligns across 7 bases. Germline CDR1 and CDR2: MDHEN and SYDVKM. This CDR3 has 16 residues. V lost 5 bases and J lost 5; bases outside the gene matches: 14. The CDR3 nucleotides read TGTGCCAGCAGTATGGCCCCGCGGACAGGCGTAACTGAAGCTTTCTTT. Its protein is CASSMAPRTGVTEAFF.

This clone was seen a single time. The chain has TRBV11-2 and TRBJ2-7; 10 nucleotides line up with TRBD2. This CDR3 has 15 amino acids. Germline V gives CDR1 SGHAT, CDR2 FQNNGV. Unmatched junction bases numbered 8, after V lost 5 bases and J lost 4 bases. CDR3 protein: CASSHPGTSEYEQYF. CDR3 coding DNA: TGTGCCAGCAGCCACCCCGGGACTAGCGAATACGAGCAGTACTTC.

This sequence joins TRBV7-9 and TRBJ1-2, with D possibly being TRBD1 (5 bases). Trimming took 4 bases from V and 5 from J, leaving 23 bases between them. Germline V gene sequence: CDR1 SEHNR, CDR2 FQNEAQ (reference sequence). The CDR3 consists of 17 residues. CDR3 loop: CASSWNTKPGRGYGYTF. CDR3 DNA: TGTGCCAGCAGCTGGAACACAAAACCGGGACGGGGATATGGCTACACCTTC.